Listed here are 15 T cell receptor beta chains from one sample, sequenced in a study of a mutant IDH1 vaccine in newly diagnosed glioma. Profiling relied on immunoSEQ multiplex PCR, and the TCRdb table lists in-frame clones only, not all of them. This table has under 65,000 clones, approximately 80% appearing once. Time point of the sample: baseline, week 1 (first vaccination visit). Indicated treatment: pre-vaccination baseline after standard-of-care therapy. The starting material was PBMCs, obtained from a glioma patient treated with radiotherapy, temozolomide or both. The receptors stem from a young man with glioma.

The V and J genes are TRBV7-2 and TRBJ1-5, with 9 bases identical to TRBD1. The CDR3 contains 16 residues. The V and J ends lost 4 bases and 1 base, in that order; junction bases with no gene match: 5. Germline CDR1 reads SGHTA; CDR2 reads FQGNSA. CDR3 loop: CASSSQGQGSNQPQHF. The DNA of the CDR3 is TGTGCCAGCAGCTCCCAGGGACAGGGCAGCAATCAGCCCCAGCATTTT. The whole variable domain, filled in from reference TRBV7-2 and TRBJ1-5, reads GAGVSQSPSNKVTEKGKDVELRCDPISGHTALYWYRQSLGQGLEFLIYFQGNSAPDKSGLPSDRFSAERTGGSVSTLTIQRTQQEDSAVYLCASSSQGQGSNQPQHFGDGTRLSIL.

This rearrangement joins TRBV9 to TRBJ1-1; D is undetermined. Trimming left V 0 bases short and J 0 bases short, with 9 bases between. This CDR3 has 15 residues. The germline V gene has CDR1 SGDLS and CDR2 YYNGEE. The DNA of the CDR3 is TGTGCCAGCAGCGTAGGGTCTCGATTGAACACTGAAGCTTTCTTT. Protein sequence: CASSVGSRLNTEAFF. Variable domain in full (rest from reference TRBV9 and TRBJ1-1): DSGVTQTPKHLITATGQRVTLRCSPRSGDLSVYWYQQSLDQGLQFLIQYYNGEERAKGNILERFSAQQFPDLHSELNLSSLELGDSALYFCASSVGSRLNTEAFFGQGTRLTVV.

The rearrangement links TRBV11-2 to TRBJ1-1, with D unresolved. Germline V gene data show CDR1 as SGHAT and CDR2 as FQNNGV. Trimming pared 2 bases from V and 10 bases from J, leaving 14 bases between. The CDR3 spans 13 residues. Here the CDR3 reads CASSLIPDIRAFF. As DNA, the CDR3 is TGTGCCAGCAGCTTAATCCCGGATATCCGAGCTTTCTTT. The full variable domain, its missing parts supplied by reference TRBV11-2 and TRBJ1-1, is EAGVAQSPRYKIIEKRQSVAFWCNPISGHATLYWYQQILGQGPKLLIQFQNNGVVDDSQLPKDRFSAERLKGVDSTLKIQPAKLEDSAVYLCASSLIPDIRAFFGQGTRLTVV.

In this sample, this clone turned up many times. CDR3 sequence reads: CASSQVNWPGDIQYF. CDR3 in DNA: TGCGCCAGCAGCCAAGTAAATTGGCCAGGGGACATTCAGTACTTC. The chain combines TRBV4-3 with TRBJ2-4; possible D gene TRBD1, 6 bases. The V gene's germline CDR1 is LGHNA and CDR2 YSLEER. V gave up 1 base and J gave up 8 bases, with 15 bases separating them. The CDR3 contains 15 residues.

The chain is built from TRBV27 and TRBJ1-1, with a tentative D call TRBD1 (6 bases). The CDR3 contains 16 residues. Trimming took off 6 bases at V and 1 base at J, with 18 bases between the two ends. CDR1 is MNHEY and CDR2 is SMNVEV in the germline V gene (reference sequence). This chain's CDR3 is CASRGPTGTRNTEAFF. The DNA for the CDR3 is TGTGCCAGCAGGGGACCCACAGGGACAAGGAACACTGAAGCTTTCTTT.

This clone has only one observation. V usage is TRBV7-8 and J usage is TRBJ2-7; D may be TRBD1 or TRBD2 (5 bases each). This CDR3 is 16 amino acids long. Germline CDR1 SGHVS, CDR2 FQNEAQ. Trimming took 5 bases from V and 3 from J, leaving 20 bases between them. The CDR3 here is CASSHMGTGYNYEQYF. Written as DNA, the CDR3 is TGTGCCAGCAGCCACATGGGGACGGGGTACAACTACGAGCAGTACTTC.

This clone was picked up a small number of times. The rearrangement links TRBV6-4 to TRBJ2-3; TRBD2 agrees at 11 bases. Per germline, CDR1 MRHNA and CDR2 SNTAGT. Losses at the gene ends were 0 bases for V and 2 bases for J; bases not matched to a gene: 1. This CDR3 contains 16 residues. Written as DNA, the CDR3 is TGTGCCAGCAGTGACTCTAGCGGGGGGGCCACAGATACGCAGTATTTT. Amino acids: CASSDSSGGATDTQYF.

The chain recombines TRBV29-1 with TRBJ1-2; 11 bases agree with TRBD1. J gave up 3 bases and V 4 bases, and 4 bases lay outside the gene matches. Germline V gene sequence: CDR1 SQVTM, CDR2 ANQGSEA. The CDR3 runs to 14 residues. The CDR3 is CSVGTGGLDYGYTF. The CDR3, as DNA: TGCAGCGTTGGGACAGGGGGCCTGGACTATGGCTACACCTTC.

The chain has TRBV13 and TRBJ2-2, with no clear D. V was clipped by 1 base and J by 7 bases, with 7 bases between them. The CDR3 has 13 amino acids. Germline assignment: CDR1 PRHDT and CDR2 FYEKMQ (reference sequence). The CDR3 loop is CASSLAVFGELFF. CDR3 in DNA: TGTGCCAGCAGCTTAGCAGTCTTCGGGGAGCTGTTTTTT.

This sequence joins TRBV4-2 and TRBJ1-1; D remains ambiguous. Germline V lookup: CDR1 LGHNA, CDR2 YNFKEQ. V was pared by 7 bases and J by 0 bases, with 21 bases between. There are 17 residues in the CDR3. CDR3 coding DNA: TGTGCCAGCACGCCGAGGACGGCCCTGTACATGAACACTGAAGCTTTCTTT. It encodes CASTPRTALYMNTEAFF.

This chain joins TRBV2 and TRBJ2-2; TRBD2 is a possible D gene (6 bases). The CDR3 length is 15 residues. V was pared by 5 bases and J by 5 bases, with 15 bases between. The germline gives CDR1 SNHLY, CDR2 FYNNEI. Here the CDR3 DNA reads TGTGCCAGCAGTCCCCGACTAGTAGGAACCGGGGAGCTGTTTTTT. As protein: CASSPRLVGTGELFF.

V and J are TRBV30 and TRBJ2-7; no reliable D call. Per the germline V gene, CDR1 is GTSNPN and CDR2 is SVGIG (reference sequence). The CDR3 covers 12 residues. Trimming stripped 1 base from V and 2 bases from J, with 6 bases between. The CDR3 DNA sequence: TGTGCCTGGAGTGAATTAGCCTACGAGCAGTACTTC. As protein: CAWSELAYEQYF.

This chain uses TRBV2 with TRBJ2-1; 7 bases line up with TRBD2. This CDR3 has 15 amino acids. The germline V gene has CDR1 SNHLY and CDR2 FYNNEI. V lost 7 bases to trimming and J lost 5 bases; unmatched junction nucleotides: 11. The CDR3 reads CASTGLGLADNEQFF. CDR3 nucleotides: TGTGCCAGCACCGGACTAGGATTAGCGGACAATGAGCAGTTCTTC. The variable domain in full, with the rest retrieved from reference TRBV2 and TRBJ2-1, is EPEVTQTPSHQVTQMGQEVILRCVPISNHLYFYWYRQILGQKVEFLVSFYNNEISEKSEIFDDQFSVERPDGSNFTLKIRSTKLEDSAMYFCASTGLGLADNEQFFGPGTRLTVL.

This clone was detected once. The chain uses TRBV7-9 and TRBJ2-7; D may be TRBD1 (6 bases). The length of the CDR3 is 14 residues. V lost 5 bases, J lost 2 bases, and 13 bases lay in between. CDR1 and CDR2 from the germline V gene are SEHNR and FQNEAQ (reference sequence). Written as DNA, the CDR3 is TGTGCCAGCAGCCAGATACAGGGAGCCTACGAGCAGTACTTC. It specifies CASSQIQGAYEQYF.

The chain is built from TRBV7-2 and TRBJ2-7; the match to TRBD1 covers 8 bases. Germline CDR1 is SGHTA and CDR2 is FQGNSA. With V trimmed by 4 bases and J by 5 bases, 10 bases remained unmatched. The CDR3 covers 15 residues. CDR3 region: CASSSRRQGYNEQYF. CDR3 sequence (DNA): TGTGCCAGCAGCTCTCGTAGACAGGGGTACAACGAGCAGTACTTC.